The TCR beta chain described here comes from a study of vaccination effects on CD4 cells after COVID-19 (dated by TCRdb to 2021 to 2024). About the full investigation: Post-vaccine samples across the study were collected a median of 72 days after the second dose, with a range of 14 to 241. The study compared SARS-CoV-2 spike-specific CD4+ TCR repertoires before and after mRNA vaccination in COVID-19 convalescent patients and infection-naive vaccine recipients. Altogether, 10 COVID-19 convalescent patients and several SARS-CoV-2-naive healthy vaccine recipients made up the full study. The Oncomine TCR Beta short-read assay on an Illumina iSeq 100 was used to sequence cultures from other donors in the study. Here is what the overall study found, with its caveats: Limitations of the study were the small number of convalescent patients and the absence of early post-infection timepoints. At late post-vaccination timepoints, both infection-induced and vaccine-induced clones showed marked clonal contraction, consistent with waning T cell responses. In healthy vaccine recipients, vaccine-induced clones were almost all SARS-CoV-2 mono-reactive, with only 1 of 255 cross-reactive with common cold coronaviruses.

In the germline V gene, CDR1 corresponds to SNHLY and CDR2 to FYNNEI. The junction shows trimming of 5 bases on V and 5 bases on J, and the gene matches do not reach 5 bases of it. The CDR3 runs 15 amino acids, cysteine and phenylalanine included. The kept DNA is CDR3 alone, 45 bases in frame from the first base. To identify antigen-specific CD4+ T cell clonotypes by their expansion, the ViraFEST assay first stimulated PBMC with viral peptide pools and then applied TCR sequencing. After less than eleven days of culture, CD4+ T cells were isolated with the EasySep CD4+ T cell isolation kit. Participants received two doses of either the BNT162b2 or the mRNA-1273 mRNA SARS-CoV-2 vaccine. Negative nucleocapsid antibody results before and after vaccination confirmed that the healthy vaccine recipients had no prior SARS-CoV-2 infection. Each well held 2 million to 2.5 million PBMC cultured in IMDM containing around 5% human AB serum, 9 to 10 IU/ml IL-2 and gentamicin, along with approximately 10 ug/ml peptides. On days 3 and 7, half of the culture medium was replaced with fresh IL-2-containing medium. Unless noted otherwise, every peptide stimulation condition was grown in triplicate wells. PBMC were separated from whole blood using Ficoll-Paque Plus gradient centrifugation and were then either cryopreserved at -140C or used fresh. The overlapping peptide pools covered the spike proteins of SARS-CoV-2 and of the common cold coronaviruses HCoV-NL63, HCoV-OC43 and HCoV-229E. Genomic DNA was extracted from cultured CD4+ T cells with the QIAamp micro DNA kit.

Library preparation employed the immunoSEQ multiplex PCR assay. DNA from the cultured, isolated CD4+ T cells was subjected to TCR beta CDR3 sequencing. Turning to the authors' computational methods: Non-productive TCR sequences were discarded, and reads were trimmed to the CDR3 region, with only CDR3s of 7 or more amino acids retained. Antigen-specific clonotypes were identified with the MANAFEST web app by comparing expansion in peptide wells against reference cultures. For clones to be considered positive, expansion at FDR<0.05 versus reference and all other wells, an odds ratio above 5, and a frequency above 0.1% in two replicate wells were required. Clonotypes significantly expanded in SARS-CoV-2 spike wells and in at least one common cold coronavirus spike condition were defined as cross-reactive. Levenshtein distance calculated with the stringdist R package was used to assess CDR3 similarity, and unrooted trees were constructed with ape in R 3.6.1. The immuneACCESS repertoire file appears here via TCRdb, limited to in-frame rearrangements. These files lack a portion of the clones; in checked studies, under half of the deficit traces to unresolved V genes, and the cause of the others is not known. V and J calls plus clone size are reproduced from that table; the DNA served to infer D and trimming. The sample table contains approximately 23,000 clones; only one count was recorded for around four fifths of them. The ten largest clones add up to over 7.5% of the sample.

As concerns this clone: It has no known antigen specificity. Base qualities are not at hand, and no much larger clone is one base apart.

This specimen was CD4+ T cells from PBMCs cultured with SARS-CoV-2 spike peptides, taken after COVID-19 vaccination. This specimen's cell subset or site label, interpreted: SARS-CoV-2 spike overlapping peptide pool stimulation. In this chain, TRBV2 is recombined with TRBJ2-7, and 14 bases in between align with TRBD2. This receptor was obtained from a human donor who received a COVID-19 vaccine. The CDR3 reads CASSKGLAGVNEQYF. The sequence in DNA is TGTGCCAGCAGTAAGGGACTAGCGGGAGTTAACGAGCAGTACTTC.